Included here is one T cell receptor (beta chain) sequence, with context. Its antigen is unknown. This sample is drawn from a study of CD8 T cells in Susac syndrome. Turning to the study itself: Intravenous immunoglobulin alone or corticosteroids were being given to patients with Susac syndrome at blood draw, unless they were therapy-naive.

After extraction with the RNeasy kit, roughly 0.45 to 1 ug of the RNA was reverse transcribed using random hexamers. By means of immunoSEQ multiplex PCR, TCR beta CDR3 spanning 54 Vbeta and 13 Jbeta underwent amplification. TCRdb re-derived calls from the immunoSEQ multiplex PCR reads in MiXCR, one entry per CDR3 protein. The table lists roughly 76,000 distinct CDR3 sequences, under 95% of them singletons. Sequencing of TCR beta, carried out with a high-throughput approach, was applied to CD8+ and CD4+ T cells from the blood. Whole-study results and caveats: The number of individuals included in the study's TCR sequencing and HLA analysis was acknowledged as relatively small.

Trimming stripped 6 bases from V and 1 base from J, with 9 bases between. The CDR3 has 13 amino acids. Germline CDR1 reads MNHEY; CDR2 reads SVGAGI. The V call is TRBV6-5, the J call TRBJ1-1, with a possible D match to TRBD1 (5 bases). Sequenced: CD8+ T cells from PBMCs. The origin of this receptor is a human donor with Susac syndrome. The CDR3 is CASSRQQNTEAFF. CDR3 nucleotide sequence: TGTGCCAGCAGCCGACAGCAGAACACTGAAGCTTTCTTT.